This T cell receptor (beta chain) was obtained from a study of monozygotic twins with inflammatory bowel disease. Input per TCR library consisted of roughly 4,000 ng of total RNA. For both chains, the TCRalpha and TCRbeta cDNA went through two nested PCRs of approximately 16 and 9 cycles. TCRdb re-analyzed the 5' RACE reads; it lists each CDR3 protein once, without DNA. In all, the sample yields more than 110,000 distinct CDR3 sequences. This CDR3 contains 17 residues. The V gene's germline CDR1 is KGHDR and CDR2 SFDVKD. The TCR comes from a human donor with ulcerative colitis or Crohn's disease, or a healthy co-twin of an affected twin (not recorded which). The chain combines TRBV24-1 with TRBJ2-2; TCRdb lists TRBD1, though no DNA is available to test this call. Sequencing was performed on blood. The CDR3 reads CATSDLHGRVSTGELFF.